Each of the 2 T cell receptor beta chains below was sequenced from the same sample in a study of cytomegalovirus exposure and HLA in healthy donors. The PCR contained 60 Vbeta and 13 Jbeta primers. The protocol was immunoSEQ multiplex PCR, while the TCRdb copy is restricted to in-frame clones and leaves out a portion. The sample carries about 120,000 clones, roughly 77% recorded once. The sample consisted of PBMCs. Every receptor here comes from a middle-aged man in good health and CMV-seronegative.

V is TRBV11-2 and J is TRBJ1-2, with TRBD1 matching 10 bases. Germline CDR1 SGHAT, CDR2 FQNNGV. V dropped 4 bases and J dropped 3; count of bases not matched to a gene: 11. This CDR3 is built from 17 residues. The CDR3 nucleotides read TGTGCCAGCAGCTCCCGGGACAGGGGAGGTTGGGACTATGGCTACACCTTC. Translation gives CASSSRDRGGWDYGYTF.

The CDR3 DNA reads TGTGCCAGCAGCCCCGGGGACACCTTGAGCTACACCTTC. Protein product: CASSPGDTLSYTF. This chain joins TRBV11-2 and TRBJ1-2, with D possibly being TRBD1 (6 bases). The CDR3 sequence is 13 residues long. The ends were cut back, 5 bases at V and 9 bases at J, with 16 bases in the middle. Germline-derived CDR1 and CDR2 are SGHAT and FQNNGV. Complete variable domain (other parts from reference TRBV11-2 and TRBJ1-2): EAGVAQSPRYKIIEKRQSVAFWCNPISGHATLYWYQQILGQGPKLLIQFQNNGVVDDSQLPKDRFSAERLKGVDSTLKIQPAKLEDSAVYLCASSPGDTLSYTFGSGTRLTVV.